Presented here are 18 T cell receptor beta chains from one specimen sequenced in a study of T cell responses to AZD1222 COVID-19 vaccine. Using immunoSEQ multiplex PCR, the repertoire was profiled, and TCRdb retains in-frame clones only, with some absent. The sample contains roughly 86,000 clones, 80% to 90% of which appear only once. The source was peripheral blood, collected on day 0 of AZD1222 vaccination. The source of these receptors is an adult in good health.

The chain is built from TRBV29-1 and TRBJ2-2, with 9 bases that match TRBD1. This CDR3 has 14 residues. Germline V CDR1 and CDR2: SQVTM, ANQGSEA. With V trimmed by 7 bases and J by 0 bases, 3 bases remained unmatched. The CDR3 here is CSGRTGANTGELFF. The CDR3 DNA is TGCAGCGGGAGGACAGGGGCGAACACCGGGGAGCTGTTTTTT.

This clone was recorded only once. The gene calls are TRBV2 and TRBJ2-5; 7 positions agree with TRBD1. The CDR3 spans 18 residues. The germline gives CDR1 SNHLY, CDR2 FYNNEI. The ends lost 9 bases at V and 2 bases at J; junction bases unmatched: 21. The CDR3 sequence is CARRTIRTGTETQETQYF. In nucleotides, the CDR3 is TGTGCCAGAAGGACGATCAGGACCGGGACAGAGACTCAAGAGACCCAGTACTTC.

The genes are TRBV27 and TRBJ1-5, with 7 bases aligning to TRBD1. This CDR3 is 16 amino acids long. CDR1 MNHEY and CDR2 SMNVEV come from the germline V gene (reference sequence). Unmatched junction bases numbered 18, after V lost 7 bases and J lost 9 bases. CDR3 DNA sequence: TGTGCCAGCATTTTCTCGGACAGGCTCCTCCAGGGGCCCCAGCATTTT. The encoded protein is CASIFSDRLLQGPQHF.

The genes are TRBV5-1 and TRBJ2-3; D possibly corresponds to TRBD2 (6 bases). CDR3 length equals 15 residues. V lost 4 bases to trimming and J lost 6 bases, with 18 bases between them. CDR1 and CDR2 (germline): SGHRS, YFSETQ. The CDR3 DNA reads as TGCGCCAGCAGCCCGACGGGACTCTTACTTGATACGCAGTATTTT. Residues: CASSPTGLLLDTQYF.

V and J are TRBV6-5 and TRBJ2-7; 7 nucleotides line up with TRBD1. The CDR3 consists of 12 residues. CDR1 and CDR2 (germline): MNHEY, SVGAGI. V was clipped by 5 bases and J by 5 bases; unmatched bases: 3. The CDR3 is CASSRDSHEQYF. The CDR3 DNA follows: TGTGCCAGCAGTAGGGACAGCCACGAGCAGTACTTC.

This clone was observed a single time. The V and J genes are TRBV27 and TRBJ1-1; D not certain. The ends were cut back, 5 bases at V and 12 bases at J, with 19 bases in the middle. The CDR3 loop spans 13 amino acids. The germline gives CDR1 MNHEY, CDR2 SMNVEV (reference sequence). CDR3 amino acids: CASSLQLGAKPFF. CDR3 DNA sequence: TGTGCCAGCAGTCTCCAGTTGGGAGCAAAGCCTTTCTTT.

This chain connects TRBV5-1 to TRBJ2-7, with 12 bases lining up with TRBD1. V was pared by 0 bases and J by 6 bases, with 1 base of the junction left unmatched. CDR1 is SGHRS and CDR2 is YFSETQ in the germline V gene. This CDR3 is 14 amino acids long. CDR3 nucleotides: TGCGCCAGCAGCTTGGGGGGACAGGGGGCCGAGCAGTACTTC. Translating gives CASSLGGQGAEQYF.

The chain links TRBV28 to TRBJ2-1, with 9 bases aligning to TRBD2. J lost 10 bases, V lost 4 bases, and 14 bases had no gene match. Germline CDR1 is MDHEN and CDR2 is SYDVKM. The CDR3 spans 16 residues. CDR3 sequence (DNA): TGTGCCAGCAGTTCGGCGGCTAGCGGGAACCTCGTAGAGCAGTTCTTC. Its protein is CASSSAASGNLVEQFF.

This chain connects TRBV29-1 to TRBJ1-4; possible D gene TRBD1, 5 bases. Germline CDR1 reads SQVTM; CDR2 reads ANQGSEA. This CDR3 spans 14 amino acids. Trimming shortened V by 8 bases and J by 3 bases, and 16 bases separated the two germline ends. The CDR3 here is CSIHRGTSNEKLFF. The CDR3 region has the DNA TGCAGCATCCATCGGGGGACCTCTAATGAAAAACTGTTTTTT.

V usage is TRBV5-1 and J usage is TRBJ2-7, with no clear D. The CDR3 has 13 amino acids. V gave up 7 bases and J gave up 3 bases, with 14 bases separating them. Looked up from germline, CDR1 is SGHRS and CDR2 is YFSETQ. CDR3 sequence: CASVPDWDYEQYF. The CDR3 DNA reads TGCGCCAGCGTTCCCGATTGGGACTACGAGCAGTACTTC.

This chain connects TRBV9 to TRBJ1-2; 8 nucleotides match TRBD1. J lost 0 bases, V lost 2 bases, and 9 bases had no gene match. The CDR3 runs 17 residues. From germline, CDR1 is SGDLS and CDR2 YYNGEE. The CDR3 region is CASSVRDRRPSNYGYTF. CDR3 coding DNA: TGTGCCAGCAGCGTCCGGGACAGGCGGCCTTCTAACTATGGCTACACCTTC.

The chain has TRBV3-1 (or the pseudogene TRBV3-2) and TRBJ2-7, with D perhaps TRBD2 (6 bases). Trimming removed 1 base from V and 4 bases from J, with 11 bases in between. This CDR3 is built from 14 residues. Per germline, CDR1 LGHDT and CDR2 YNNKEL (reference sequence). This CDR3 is CASSQAGEGYEQYF. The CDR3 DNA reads TGTGCCAGCAGCCAAGCGGGAGAAGGGTACGAGCAGTACTTC.

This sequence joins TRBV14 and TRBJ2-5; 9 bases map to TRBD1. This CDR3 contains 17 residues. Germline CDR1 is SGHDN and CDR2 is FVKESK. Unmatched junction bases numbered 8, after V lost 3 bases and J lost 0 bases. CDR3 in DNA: TGTGCCAGCAGCCAGAGAGACAGGGGGGTCTACCAAGAGACCCAGTACTTC. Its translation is CASSQRDRGVYQETQYF.

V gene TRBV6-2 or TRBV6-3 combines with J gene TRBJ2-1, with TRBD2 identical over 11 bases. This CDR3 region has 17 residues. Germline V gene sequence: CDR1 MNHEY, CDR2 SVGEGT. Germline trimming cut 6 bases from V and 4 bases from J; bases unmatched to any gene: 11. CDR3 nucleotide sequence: TGTGCCAGCAGCCGCCCCGGAGCTAGCGGGAGGTACAATGAGCAGTTCTTC. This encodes CASSRPGASGRYNEQFF.

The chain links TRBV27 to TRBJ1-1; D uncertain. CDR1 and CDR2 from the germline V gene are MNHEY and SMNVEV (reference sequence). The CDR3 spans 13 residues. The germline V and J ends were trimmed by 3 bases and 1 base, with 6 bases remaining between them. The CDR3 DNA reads TGTGCCAGCAGTTTTCTGAGGAACACTGAAGCTTTCTTT. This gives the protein CASSFLRNTEAFF.

This CDR3 is CSVYSGRAVTDTQYF. CDR3 sequence (DNA): TGCAGCGTATATAGCGGGAGGGCCGTTACAGATACGCAGTATTTT. The V and J genes are TRBV29-1 and TRBJ2-3, with 11 bases matching TRBD2. Germline-derived CDR1 and CDR2 are SQVTM and ANQGSEA. The CDR3 is 15 residues long. V was pared by 6 bases and J by 3 bases, with 8 bases of the junction left unmatched.

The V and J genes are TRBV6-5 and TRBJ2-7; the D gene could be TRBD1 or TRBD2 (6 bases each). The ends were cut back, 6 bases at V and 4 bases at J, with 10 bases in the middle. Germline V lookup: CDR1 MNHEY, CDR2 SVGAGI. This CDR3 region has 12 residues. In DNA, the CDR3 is TGTGCCAGCAGGCAGGGGAGGTACGAGCAGTACTTC. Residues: CASRQGRYEQYF.

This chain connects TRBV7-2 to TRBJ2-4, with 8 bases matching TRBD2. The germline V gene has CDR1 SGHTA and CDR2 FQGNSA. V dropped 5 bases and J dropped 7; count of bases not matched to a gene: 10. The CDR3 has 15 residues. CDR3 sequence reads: CASSPRASGQNIQYF. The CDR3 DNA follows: TGTGCCAGCAGCCCCCGGGCTAGCGGGCAGAACATTCAGTACTTC.